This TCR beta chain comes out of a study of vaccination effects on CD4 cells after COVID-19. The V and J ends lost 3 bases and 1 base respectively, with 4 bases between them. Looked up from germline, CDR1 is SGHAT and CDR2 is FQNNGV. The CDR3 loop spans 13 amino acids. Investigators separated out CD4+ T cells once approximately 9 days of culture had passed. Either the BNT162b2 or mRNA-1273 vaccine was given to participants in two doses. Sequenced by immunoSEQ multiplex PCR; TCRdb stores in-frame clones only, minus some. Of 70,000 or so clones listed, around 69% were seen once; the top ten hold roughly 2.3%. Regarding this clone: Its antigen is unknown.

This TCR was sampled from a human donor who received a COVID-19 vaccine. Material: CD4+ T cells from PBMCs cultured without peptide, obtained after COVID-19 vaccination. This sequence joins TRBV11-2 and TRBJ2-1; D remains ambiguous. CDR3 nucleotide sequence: TGTGCCAGCAGCTTCCGGTCCTACAATGAGCAGTTCTTC. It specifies CASSFRSYNEQFF.